This T cell receptor (beta chain) comes out of a study of cytomegalovirus exposure and HLA in healthy donors. At the level of the study: Under 85% of some 390 genotyped donors fell in the Caucasian-associated ancestry cluster. Study-level points and caveats: TRBV6-2, TRBV6-3 and some other V segments were unresolvable in 87-base-pair reads. In a later analysis, donors in an Asian-associated ancestry cluster reportedly had fewer N-insertions in productive TCRs than the cohort mean.

Both 60 Vbeta primers and 13 Jbeta primers went into the PCR. TCRdb keeps only in-frame clones here, not all; method: immunoSEQ multiplex PCR. Of about 120,000 clones listed, 77% are singletons. The donors, nominally healthy at sampling, likely had unrecorded immune exposures. The V and J ends lost 1 base and 5 bases, in that order; junction bases with no gene match: 5. Germline V gene data show CDR1 as SGHDT and CDR2 as YYEEEE. This CDR3 has 15 amino acids. For this clone: Its target is not known.

This TCR derives from a young man in good health and CMV-seropositive. The sequenced sample was PBMCs. The V and J genes are TRBV5-6 and TRBJ2-3; TRBD2 matches 9 bases. CDR3 nucleotide sequence: TGTGCCAGCAGCTTGACTAGCGGGTTTGGAGATACGCAGTATTTT. Translation gives CASSLTSGFGDTQYF.